The 2 T cell receptor beta chains given below trace back to one sample, sequenced in a study of shared clonotypes between healthy human individuals. Libraries were prepared by immunoSEQ multiplex PCR; TCRdb keeps only in-frame clonotypes and omits some of them. The repertoire holds 2 million to 2.5 million clones, approximately 95% seen once, with 0.1% to 0.15% in the top ten. Sequenced: naive CD4+ T cells sorted from blood. As to subset: CD45RA+ positively selected. All receptors derive from a man between 18 and 29 years old in good health.

This clone was detected only once. In DNA form, the CDR3 reads TGTGCCAGCAGCTTGTCGATCATCGACGAGCAGTACTTC. This gives the protein CASSLSIIDEQYF. The chain links TRBV7-9 to TRBJ2-7; D is undetermined. V was pared by 3 bases and J by 5 bases, with 11 bases between. Germline CDR1 SEHNR, CDR2 FQNEAQ (reference sequence). The CDR3 has 13 amino acids.

The chain is built from TRBV7-8 and TRBJ1-6; D might be TRBD1 (6 bases). The CDR3 contains 17 residues. Germline CDR1 is SGHVS and CDR2 is FQNEAQ. Trimming removed 2 bases from V and 5 bases from J, with 16 bases in between. For the CDR3, the DNA is TGTGCCAGCAGCTTACCTCCCCGACAGGTTGATAATTCACCCCTCCACTTT. This translates into CASSLPPRQVDNSPLHF.